The clone carrying this T cell receptor beta chain was detected once. Its antigen is unknown. Positively selected by magnetic beads, CD4+ and CD8+ cells were purity-checked by flow cytometry. Germline lookup yields CDR1 LNHDA and CDR2 SQIVND (reference sequence). The CDR3 spans 19 residues. The V and J ends lost 5 bases and 3 bases respectively, with 28 bases between them. The entry originates in a study of somatic mutations in cytotoxic T cells in rheumatoid arthritis. Looking at the study overall: The authors flow-sorted some V beta antibody-stained T-cell populations at nearly 100% purity, including V beta1+ cells that they sequenced for TCRB.

The table came from immunoSEQ multiplex PCR; TCRdb's copy has only in-frame clones and leaves some out. The sample yields approximately 19,000 clones, over 75% seen once. Notes on the study in general: Slight TRBV07 underrepresentation in rheumatoid arthritis patients went unadjusted for multiple comparisons.

What was sequenced was CD8+ T cells sorted from blood. The receptor was derived from an adult with rheumatoid arthritis. The chain employs TRBV19 and TRBJ2-5; a possible D gene is TRBD1 (6 bases). Here the CDR3 reads CASSLSWGPSTVEKETQYF. CDR3 nucleotides: TGTGCCAGTAGTCTAAGTTGGGGGCCGTCGACGGTAGAAAAAGAGACCCAGTACTTC.